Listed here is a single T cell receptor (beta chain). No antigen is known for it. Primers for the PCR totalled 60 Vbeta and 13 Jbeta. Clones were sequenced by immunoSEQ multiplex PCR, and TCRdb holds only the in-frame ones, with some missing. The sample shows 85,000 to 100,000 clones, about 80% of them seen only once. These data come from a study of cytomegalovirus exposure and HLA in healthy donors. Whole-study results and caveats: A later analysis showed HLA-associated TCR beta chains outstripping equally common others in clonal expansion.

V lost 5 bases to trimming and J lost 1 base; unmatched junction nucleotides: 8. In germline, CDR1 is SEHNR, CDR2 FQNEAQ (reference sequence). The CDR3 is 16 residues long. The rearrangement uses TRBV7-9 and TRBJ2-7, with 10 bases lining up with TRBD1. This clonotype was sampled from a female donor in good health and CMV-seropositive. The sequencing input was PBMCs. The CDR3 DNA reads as TGTGCCAGCAGCACTTCGACAGGGGGCAGGTCCTACGAGCAGTACTTC. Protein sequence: CASSTSTGGRSYEQYF. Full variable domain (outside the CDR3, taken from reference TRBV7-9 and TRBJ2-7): DTGVSQNPRHKITKRGQNVTFRCDPISEHNRLYWYRQTLGQGPEFLTYFQNEAQLEKSRLLSDRFSAERPKGSFSTLEIQRTEQGDSAMYLCASSTSTGGRSYEQYFGPGTRLTVT.